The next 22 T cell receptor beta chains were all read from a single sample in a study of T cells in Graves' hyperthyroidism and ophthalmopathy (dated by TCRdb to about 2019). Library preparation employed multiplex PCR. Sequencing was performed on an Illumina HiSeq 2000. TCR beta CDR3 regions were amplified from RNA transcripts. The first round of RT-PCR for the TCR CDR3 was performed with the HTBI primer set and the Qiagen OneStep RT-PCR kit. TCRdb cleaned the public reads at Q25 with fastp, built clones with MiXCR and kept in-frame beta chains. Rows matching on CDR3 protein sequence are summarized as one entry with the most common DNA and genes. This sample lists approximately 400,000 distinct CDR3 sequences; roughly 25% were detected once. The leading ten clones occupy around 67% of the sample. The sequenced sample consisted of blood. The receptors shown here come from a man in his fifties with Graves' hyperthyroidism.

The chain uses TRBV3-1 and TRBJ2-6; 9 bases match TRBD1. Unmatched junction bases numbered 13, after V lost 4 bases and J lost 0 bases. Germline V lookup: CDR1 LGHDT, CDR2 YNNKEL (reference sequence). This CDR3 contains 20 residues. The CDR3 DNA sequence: TGTGCCAGCAGCCCCATTACAGGGGGCACGCGGCGCTCTGGGGCCAACGTCCTGACTTTC. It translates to CASSPITGGTRRSGANVLTF.

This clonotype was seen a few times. CDR3 loop: CASSRHNTGELFF. In nucleotides, the CDR3 is TGTGCCAGCAGCCGACACAACACCGGGGAGCTGTTTTTT. The V gene is TRBV12-3 or TRBV12-4, the J gene TRBJ2-2; D remains unclear. This CDR3 spans 13 amino acids. Trimming took 6 bases from V and 2 from J, leaving 7 bases between them.

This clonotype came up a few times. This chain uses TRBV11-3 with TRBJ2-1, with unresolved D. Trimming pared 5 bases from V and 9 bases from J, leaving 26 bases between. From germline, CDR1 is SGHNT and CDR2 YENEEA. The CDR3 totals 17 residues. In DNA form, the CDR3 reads TGTGCCAGCAGCCCCAATACCCCAAGAGGTCTCGATAGTGAGCAGTTCTTC. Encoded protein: CASSPNTPRGLDSEQFF.

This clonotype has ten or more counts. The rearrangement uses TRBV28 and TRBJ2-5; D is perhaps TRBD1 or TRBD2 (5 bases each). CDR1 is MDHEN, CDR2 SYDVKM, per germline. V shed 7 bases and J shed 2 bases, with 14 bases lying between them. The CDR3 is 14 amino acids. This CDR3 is CASTLMGDQETQYF. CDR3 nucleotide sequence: TGTGCCAGCACCCTTATGGGGGATCAAGAGACCCAGTACTTC.

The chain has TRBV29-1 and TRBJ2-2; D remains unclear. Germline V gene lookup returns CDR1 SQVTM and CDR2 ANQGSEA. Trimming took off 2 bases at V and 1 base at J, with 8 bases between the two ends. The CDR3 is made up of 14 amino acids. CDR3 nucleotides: TGCAGCGTTGAATCGCCTATGAACACCGGGGAGCTGTTTTTT. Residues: CSVESPMNTGELFF.

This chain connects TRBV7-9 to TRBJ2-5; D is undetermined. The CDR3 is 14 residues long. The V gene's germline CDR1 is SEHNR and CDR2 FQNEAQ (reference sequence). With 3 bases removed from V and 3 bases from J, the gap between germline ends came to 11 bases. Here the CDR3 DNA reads TGTGCCAGCAGCTTGGGCTGGGCAGAAGAGACCCAGTACTTC. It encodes CASSLGWAEETQYF.

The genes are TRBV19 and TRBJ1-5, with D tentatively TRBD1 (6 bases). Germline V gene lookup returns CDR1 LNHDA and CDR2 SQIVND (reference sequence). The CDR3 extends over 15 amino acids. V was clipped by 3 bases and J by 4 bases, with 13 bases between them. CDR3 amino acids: CASSIEGGRNQPQHF. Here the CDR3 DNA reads TGTGCCAGTAGTATTGAGGGGGGGCGAAATCAGCCCCAGCATTTT.

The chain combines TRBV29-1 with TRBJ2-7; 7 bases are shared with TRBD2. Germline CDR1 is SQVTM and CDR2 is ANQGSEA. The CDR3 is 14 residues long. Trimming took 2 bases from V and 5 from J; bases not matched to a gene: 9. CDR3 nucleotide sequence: TGCAGCGTTGAAAGGGAGGGCTATTTCCACGAGCAGTACTTC. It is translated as CSVEREGYFHEQYF.

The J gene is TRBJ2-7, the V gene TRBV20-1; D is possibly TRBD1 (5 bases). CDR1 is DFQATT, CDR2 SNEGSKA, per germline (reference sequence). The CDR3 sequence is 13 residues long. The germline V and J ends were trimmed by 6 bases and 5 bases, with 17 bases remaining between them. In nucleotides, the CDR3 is TGCAGTGCCTTCTTTCCCAGGGTCCACGAGCAGTACTTC. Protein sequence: CSAFFPRVHEQYF.

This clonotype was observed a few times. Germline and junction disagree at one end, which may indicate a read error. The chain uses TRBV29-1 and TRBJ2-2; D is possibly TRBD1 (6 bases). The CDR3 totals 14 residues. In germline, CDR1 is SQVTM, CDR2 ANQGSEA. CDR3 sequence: CSVGSTGYTGELLF. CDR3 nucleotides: TGCAGCGTTGGGTCGACAGGCTACACCGGGGAGCTGCTTTTT.

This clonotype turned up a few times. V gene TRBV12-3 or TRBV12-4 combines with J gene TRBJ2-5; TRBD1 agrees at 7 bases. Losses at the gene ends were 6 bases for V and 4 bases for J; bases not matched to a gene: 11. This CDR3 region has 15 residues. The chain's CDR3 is CASRLRGPGGETQYF. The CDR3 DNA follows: TGTGCCAGCAGGTTGAGAGGGCCAGGGGGAGAGACCCAGTACTTC.

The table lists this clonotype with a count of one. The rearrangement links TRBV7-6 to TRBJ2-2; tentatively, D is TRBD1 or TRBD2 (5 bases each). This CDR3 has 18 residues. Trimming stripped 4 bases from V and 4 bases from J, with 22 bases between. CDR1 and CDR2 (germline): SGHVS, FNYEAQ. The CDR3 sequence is CASSYLSFGGEVTGELFF. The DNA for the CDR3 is TGTGCCAGCAGCTACCTTAGTTTTGGGGGAGAGGTCACCGGGGAGCTGTTTTTT.

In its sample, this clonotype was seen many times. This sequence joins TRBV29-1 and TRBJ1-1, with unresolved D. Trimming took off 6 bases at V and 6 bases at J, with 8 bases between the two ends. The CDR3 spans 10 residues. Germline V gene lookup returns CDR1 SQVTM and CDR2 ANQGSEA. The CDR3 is CSVVVAEAFF. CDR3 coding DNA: TGCAGCGTCGTAGTAGCTGAAGCTTTCTTT.

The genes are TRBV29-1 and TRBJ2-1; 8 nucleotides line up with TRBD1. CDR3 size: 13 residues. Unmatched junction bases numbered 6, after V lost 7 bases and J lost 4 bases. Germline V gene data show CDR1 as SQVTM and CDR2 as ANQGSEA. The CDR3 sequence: CSETGAGYNEQFF. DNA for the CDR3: TGCAGCGAGACAGGGGCAGGATACAATGAGCAGTTCTTC.

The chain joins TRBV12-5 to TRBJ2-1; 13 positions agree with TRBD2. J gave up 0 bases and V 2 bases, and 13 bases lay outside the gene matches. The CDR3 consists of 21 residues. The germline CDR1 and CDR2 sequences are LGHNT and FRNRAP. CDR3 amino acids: CASGLSHGTSGTFVSYNEQFF. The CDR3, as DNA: TGTGCTAGTGGTTTGTCACACGGGACTAGCGGGACCTTCGTCTCCTACAATGAGCAGTTCTTC.

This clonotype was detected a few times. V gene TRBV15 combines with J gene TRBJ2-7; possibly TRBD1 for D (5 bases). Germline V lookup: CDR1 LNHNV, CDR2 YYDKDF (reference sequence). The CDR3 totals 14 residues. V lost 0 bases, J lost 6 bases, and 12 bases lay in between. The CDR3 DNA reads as TGTGCCACCAGCAGAGATGGTTCAGGGCCCGAGCAGTACTTC. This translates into CATSRDGSGPEQYF.

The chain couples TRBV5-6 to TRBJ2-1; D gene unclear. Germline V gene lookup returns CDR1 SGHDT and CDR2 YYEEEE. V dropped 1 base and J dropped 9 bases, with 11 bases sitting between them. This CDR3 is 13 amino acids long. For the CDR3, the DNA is TGTGCCAGCAGCTTGAAGTTTTATAGTGAGCAGTTCTTC. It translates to CASSLKFYSEQFF.

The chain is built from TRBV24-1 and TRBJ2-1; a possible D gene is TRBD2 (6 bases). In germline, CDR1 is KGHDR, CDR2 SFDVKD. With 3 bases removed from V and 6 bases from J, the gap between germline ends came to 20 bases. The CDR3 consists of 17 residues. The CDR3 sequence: CATSDVGRGLAFNEQFF. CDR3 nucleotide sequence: TGTGCCACCAGTGATGTGGGCCGTGGGCTAGCGTTCAATGAGCAGTTCTTC.

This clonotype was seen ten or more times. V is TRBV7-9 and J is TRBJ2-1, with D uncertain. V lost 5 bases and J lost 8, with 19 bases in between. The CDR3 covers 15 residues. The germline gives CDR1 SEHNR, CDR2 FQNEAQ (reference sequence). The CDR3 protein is CASSLRRLGRDEQFF. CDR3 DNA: TGTGCCAGCAGCCTCAGAAGGCTTGGCCGTGATGAGCAGTTCTTC.

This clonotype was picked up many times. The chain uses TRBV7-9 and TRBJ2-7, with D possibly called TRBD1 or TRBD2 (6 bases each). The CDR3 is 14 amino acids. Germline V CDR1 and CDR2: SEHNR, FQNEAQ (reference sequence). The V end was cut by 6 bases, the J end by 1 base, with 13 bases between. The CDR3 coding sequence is TGTGCCAGCAGTCCTTCGGGGGCGTCCTACGAGCAGTACTTC. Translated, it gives CASSPSGASYEQYF.

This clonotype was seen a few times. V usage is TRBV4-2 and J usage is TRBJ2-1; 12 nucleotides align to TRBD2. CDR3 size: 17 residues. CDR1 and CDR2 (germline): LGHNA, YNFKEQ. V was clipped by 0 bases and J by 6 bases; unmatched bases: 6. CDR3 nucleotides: TGTGCCAGCAGCCAAGATCTGACTAGCGGGAGACTCAATGAGCAGTTCTTC. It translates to CASSQDLTSGRLNEQFF.

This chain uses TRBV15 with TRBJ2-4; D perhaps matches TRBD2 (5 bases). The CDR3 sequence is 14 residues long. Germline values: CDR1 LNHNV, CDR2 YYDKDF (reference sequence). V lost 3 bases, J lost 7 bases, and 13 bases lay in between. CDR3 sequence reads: CATSRRAQLNIQYF. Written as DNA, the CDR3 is TGTGCCACCAGCAGGAGGGCGCAGTTGAACATTCAGTACTTC.